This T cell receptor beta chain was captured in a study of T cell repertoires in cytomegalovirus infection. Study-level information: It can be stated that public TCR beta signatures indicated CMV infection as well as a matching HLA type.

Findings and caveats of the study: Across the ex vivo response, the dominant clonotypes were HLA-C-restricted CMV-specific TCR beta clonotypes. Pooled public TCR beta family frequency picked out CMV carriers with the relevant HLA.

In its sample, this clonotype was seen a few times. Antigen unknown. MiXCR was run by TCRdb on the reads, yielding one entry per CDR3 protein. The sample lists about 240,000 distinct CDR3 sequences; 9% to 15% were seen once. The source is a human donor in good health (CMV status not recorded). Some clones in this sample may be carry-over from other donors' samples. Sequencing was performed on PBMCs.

CDR3 residues: CSASIPGSRESEAFF. The CDR3 nucleotides are TGCAGTGCGTCGATTCCCGGGTCAAGGGAATCAGAAGCTTTCTTT. The chain recombines TRBV20-1 with TRBJ1-1; D ambiguous. Germline CDR1 reads DFQATT; CDR2 reads SNEGSKA (reference sequence). The CDR3 runs to 15 residues. Deletions cut 6 bases from V and 8 bases from J, with 25 bases between.